This TCR beta chain is drawn from a study of response to subunit inactivated influenza vaccine. Study results and caveats: Each seasonal influenza vaccination, the authors suggested, recruits few new T cells.

This clonotype was counted between two and nine times. Its antigen remains unknown. Germline CDR1 SGDLS, CDR2 YYNGEE. This CDR3 is 13 amino acids long. V was shortened by 0 bases and J by 3 bases, with 6 bases between the two germline ends. MiXCR, applied by TCRdb to the RT-PCR reads, yields one record per CDR3 protein. The sample yields roughly 710,000 distinct CDR3 sequences, about 15% seen once. This TCR came from a man aged 50 to 59 who received an inactivated influenza vaccine. The sample in question was PBMCs from blood, obtained less than 15 days before vaccination. The chain carries TRBV9 and TRBJ1-1; D is unresolved. In nucleotides, the CDR3 is TGTGCCAGCAGCGTAGGGGGTCACACTGAAGCTTTCTTT. Its translation is CASSVGGHTEAFF.